One and the same sample provided the 25 T cell receptor beta chains below, sequenced in a study of neurological immune-mediated disorders. MiXCR, applied by TCRdb to the 5' RACE reads, yields one record per CDR3 protein. The sample has about 41,000 distinct CDR3 sequences, about 14% seen once. The sequenced sample was CD4+ T cells from blood. The origin of the receptors is a woman in her sixties with HTLV-1-associated myelopathy (HAM/TSP).

This clonotype has ten or more counts. The V call is TRBV29-1, the J call TRBJ1-2; 7 nucleotides align to TRBD1. After removal of 4 bases from V and 3 bases from J, the junction contained 5 bases not matched to a gene. CDR1 is SQVTM and CDR2 is ANQGSEA in the germline V gene. This CDR3 region has 13 residues. CDR3 sequence: CSVGQGEDYGYTF. CDR3 DNA: TGCAGCGTTGGGCAGGGGGAGGACTATGGCTACACCTTC.

This clonotype was seen repeatedly, ten times or more. The chain employs TRBV10-2 and TRBJ2-3; 8 bases map to TRBD2. Germline V lookup: CDR1 WSHSY, CDR2 SAAADI. V lost 6 bases to trimming and J lost 0 bases; unmatched junction nucleotides: 5. The CDR3 consists of 15 residues. CDR3 in DNA: TGCGCCAGCAGCCCGGGACTAGAGAGCACAGATACGCAGTATTTT. It codes for CASSPGLESTDTQYF.

This clonotype was detected ten times or more. This chain uses TRBV7-9 with TRBJ1-2, with D hard to call. This CDR3 is built from 19 residues. Between the trimmed V and J ends, which lost 5 bases and 4 bases, there was a span of 29 bases. CDR1 SEHNR and CDR2 FQNEAQ come from the germline V gene (reference sequence). CDR3 sequence: CASSLRRIGALALAYGYTF. For the CDR3, the DNA is TGTGCCAGCAGCCTACGGCGGATCGGTGCCCTGGCCCTGGCCTATGGCTACACCTTC. Filled out from reference TRBV7-9 and TRBJ1-2, the complete variable domain reads DTGVSQNPRHKITKRGQNVTFRCDPISEHNRLYWYRQTLGQGPEFLTYFQNEAQLEKSRLLSDRFSAERPKGSFSTLEIQRTEQGDSAMYLCASSLRRIGALALAYGYTFGSGTRLTVV.

The table lists this clonotype with many counts. DNA of the CDR3: TGTGCCAGTAAACGGGAGGTAACTAATGAAAAACTGTTTTTT. This sequence encodes CASKREVTNEKLFF. The genes are TRBV19 and TRBJ1-4; D remains unclear. V was cut by 7 bases and J by 1 base, with 10 bases left in between. There are 14 residues in the CDR3. From germline, CDR1 is LNHDA and CDR2 SQIVND (reference sequence).

The genes are TRBV6-6 and TRBJ2-1, with 10 bases identical to TRBD2. Germline V gene sequence: CDR1 MNHNY, CDR2 SVGAGI (reference sequence). V was pared by 11 bases and J by 8 bases, with 15 bases of the junction left unmatched. The CDR3 is made up of 15 amino acids. In DNA form, the CDR3 reads TGTGCCGCTTGCTTGGGAGCGGGGGGGCCCTATGAGCAGTTCTTC. It encodes CAACLGAGGPYEQFF.

This clonotype was recorded many times. This chain uses TRBV5-1 with TRBJ2-7; the D call may be TRBD1 or TRBD2 (5 bases each). Trimming took 0 bases from V and 3 from J, leaving 22 bases between them. Germline V gene lookup returns CDR1 SGHRS and CDR2 YFSETQ. The length of the CDR3 is 18 residues. CDR3 DNA sequence: TGCGCCAGCAGCTTGGCCCCCTGGACTGCCGGGACGTACTACGAGCAGTACTTC. It encodes CASSLAPWTAGTYYEQYF.

This clonotype was observed at least ten times. This chain connects TRBV12-3 or TRBV12-4 to TRBJ1-3; D is uncertain. V was shortened by 5 bases and J by 4 bases, with 15 bases between the two germline ends. The CDR3 loop spans 15 amino acids. The CDR3: CASSPVEAVGNTIYF. For the CDR3, the DNA is TGTGCCAGCAGTCCCGTAGAAGCAGTCGGAAACACCATATATTTT.

This clonotype showed up many times. The CDR3 DNA reads TGCGCCAGCAGCTTGAGGCCCGAGAAACAGGGGGAGCTGTTTTTT. Protein product: CASSLRPEKQGELFF. The chain combines TRBV5-1 with TRBJ2-2; no clear D. The germline gives CDR1 SGHRS, CDR2 YFSETQ. Between the trimmed V and J ends, which lost 1 base and 8 bases, there was a span of 15 bases. This CDR3 spans 15 amino acids.

This clonotype was counted ten times or more. V usage is TRBV10-1 and J usage is TRBJ1-1; unclear D gene. This CDR3 has 16 amino acids. CDR1 is WNHNN and CDR2 is SYGVQD in the germline V gene (reference sequence). Trimming removed 3 bases at V and 0 bases at J, with 14 bases between. The CDR3 spells CASSDPAGGMNTEAFF. The CDR3 coding sequence is TGCGCCAGCAGTGATCCTGCAGGAGGCATGAACACTGAAGCTTTCTTT.

To note about this clonotype: One end of the junction is discordant with germline, which a read error may explain. CDR3 residues: CASSSGTSGAYEQYF. The CDR3 region has the DNA TGCGCCAGTAGCTCCGGGACTAGCGGGGCCTACGAGCAGTACTTC. This chain connects TRBV5-1 to TRBJ2-7; 13 bases line up with TRBD2. Germline-derived CDR1 and CDR2 are SGHRS and YFSETQ. The CDR3 covers 15 residues.

This clonotype was counted at least ten times. This chain uses TRBV5-1 with TRBJ1-2; the D gene is possibly TRBD1 (5 bases). Deletions cut 1 base from V and 7 bases from J, with 8 bases between. The germline CDR1 and CDR2 sequences are SGHRS and YFSETQ. This CDR3 is built from 12 residues. The CDR3 loop is CASSLLQGGYTF. CDR3 in DNA: TGCGCCAGCAGCTTGCTGCAGGGTGGCTACACCTTC. Supplemented by reference TRBV5-1 and TRBJ1-2, the full variable domain reads KAGVTQTPRYLIKTRGQQVTLSCSPISGHRSVSWYQQTPGQGLQFLFEYFSETQRNKGNFPGRFSGRQFSNSRSEMNVSTLELGDSALYLCASSLLQGGYTFGSGTRLTVV.

The CDR3 is CASSERSNQPQHF. The CDR3 nucleotides read TGTGCCAGCAGTGAAAGAAGCAATCAGCCCCAGCATTTT. The V and J genes are TRBV6-1 and TRBJ1-5; D gene ambiguous. Between the trimmed V and J ends, which lost 2 bases and 1 base, there was a span of 3 bases. Germline values: CDR1 MNHNS, CDR2 SASEGT. This CDR3 spans 13 amino acids.

This clonotype has just one count. This rearrangement joins TRBV5-4 to TRBJ2-3; TRBD1 might be the D (6 bases). Per germline, CDR1 SGHNT and CDR2 YYREEE (reference sequence). Between the trimmed V and J ends, which lost 0 bases and 4 bases, there was a span of 18 bases. The CDR3 runs 17 residues. This CDR3 is CASSLAQTGPVPDTQYF. The CDR3 DNA follows: TGTGCCAGCAGCTTGGCCCAAACAGGGCCAGTTCCAGATACGCAGTATTTT.

The table lists this clonotype with many counts. The final CDR3 position lacks the conserved phenylalanine or tryptophan, pointing to a likely read error. It is unclear where the CDR3 begins or ends on the DNA, so no DNA is shown, and the CDR3 is as TCRdb lists it. J is TRBJ1-4 and V is TRBV6-4. The CDR3 extends over 9 residues, inclusive of both ends. CDR1 MRHNA and CDR2 SNTAGT come from the germline V gene. CDR3: CASSDSDLS.

Ten or more counts support this clonotype. V and J are TRBV3-1 and TRBJ1-5; no reliable D call. The germline gives CDR1 LGHDT, CDR2 YNNKEL (reference sequence). V was trimmed by 4 bases and J by 4 bases, leaving 14 bases between them. This CDR3 is 15 amino acids long. The CDR3 coding sequence is TGTGCCAGCAGCCCGGCCGCGGCCGGAAATCAGCCCCAGCATTTT. It yields the protein CASSPAAAGNQPQHF.

This clonotype was observed many times. V is TRBV19 and J is TRBJ2-2, with D possibly being TRBD2 (5 bases). From germline, CDR1 is LNHDA and CDR2 SQIVND (reference sequence). The CDR3 is 14 amino acids. V lost 6 bases and J 6 bases, leaving 14 bases between the germline ends. The CDR3 loop is CASSRTPDAGELFF. As DNA, the CDR3 is TGTGCCAGTAGCCGGACTCCCGACGCCGGGGAGCTGTTTTTT.

This clonotype was recorded many times. The rearrangement uses TRBV4-1 and TRBJ2-4; no clear D gene. Trimming stripped 4 bases from V and 3 bases from J, with 13 bases between. Germline V gives CDR1 MGHRA, CDR2 YSYEKL. This CDR3 is built from 15 residues. The CDR3 nucleotides are TGCGCCAGCAGCCTCCTAGGGAATGGCAAAAACATTCAGTACTTC. This encodes CASSLLGNGKNIQYF.

Ten or more counts support this clonotype. V and J are TRBV12-3 or TRBV12-4 and TRBJ2-2; tentatively, D is TRBD1 or TRBD2 (6 bases each). This CDR3 spans 16 amino acids. V gave up 3 bases and J gave up 2 bases, with 13 bases separating them. CDR3 coding DNA: TGTGCCAGCAGTTTTTGGGGGGCAGCAAACACCGGGGAGCTGTTTTTT. Its protein product is CASSFWGAANTGELFF.

Many counts were recorded for this clonotype. The V gene is TRBV6-5, the J gene TRBJ1-2, with 9 bases fitting TRBD1. V lost 5 bases to trimming and J lost 7 bases; unmatched junction nucleotides: 5. The CDR3 runs to 13 residues. Germline assignment: CDR1 MNHEY and CDR2 SVGAGI. The CDR3 region has the DNA TGTGCCAGCAGTACACAGGGGGCGGGTGGCTACACCTTC. This codes for CASSTQGAGGYTF.

The V gene is TRBV6-1, the J gene TRBJ1-5; 10 bases map to TRBD1. Germline V gene sequence: CDR1 MNHNS, CDR2 SASEGT. The length of the CDR3 is 15 residues. V gave up 7 bases and J gave up 4 bases; unmatched junction bases: 7. CDR3 sequence: CASTHRDRGNQPQHF. The CDR3 DNA reads TGTGCCAGCACCCACCGGGACAGGGGTAATCAGCCCCAGCATTTT.

In its sample, this clonotype was seen many times. The V and J genes are TRBV12-3 or TRBV12-4 and TRBJ1-1, with TRBD1 identical over 8 bases. This CDR3 has 13 amino acids. V shed 7 bases, J shed 4 bases, and the junction held 5 bases outside the gene matches. The CDR3 here is CASNYRGGTEAFF. In nucleotides, the CDR3 is TGTGCCAGCAACTACAGGGGGGGCACTGAAGCTTTCTTT.

This clonotype showed up many times. The V and J genes are TRBV20-1 and TRBJ1-5; 7 bases match TRBD1. J lost 4 bases, V lost 1 base, and 4 bases had no gene match. CDR1 and CDR2 from the germline V gene are DFQATT and SNEGSKA (reference sequence). This CDR3 has 14 residues. For the CDR3, the DNA is TGCAGTGCTAGAGGGGGACAGAAGAATCAGCCCCAGCATTTT. Its translation is CSARGGQKNQPQHF.

This clonotype has ten or more counts. The rearrangement uses TRBV10-3 and TRBJ2-2; D unclear. There are 15 residues in the CDR3. The V end was cut by 8 bases, the J end by 0 bases, with 13 bases between. The germline gives CDR1 ENHRY, CDR2 SYGVKD. In DNA form, the CDR3 reads TGTGCCATCCAGAGGTGGCCGTCGAACACCGGGGAGCTGTTTTTT. Amino acid sequence: CAIQRWPSNTGELFF.

V and J are TRBV10-2 and TRBJ1-2; D unclear. This CDR3 spans 13 amino acids. CDR1 is WSHSY, CDR2 SAAADI, per germline. The V gene lost 0 bases and the J gene lost 4 bases, with 6 bases spanning the gap. The CDR3 DNA is TGCGCCAGCAGTGAGTCGGAGGTCTATGGCTACACCTTC. This sequence encodes CASSESEVYGYTF.

This clonotype was picked up many times. The chain joins TRBV27 to TRBJ2-3; 8 bases are shared with TRBD2. V lost 3 bases, J lost 2 bases, and 4 bases stayed unmatched. The CDR3 is made up of 15 amino acids. CDR1 is MNHEY and CDR2 is SMNVEV in the germline V gene (reference sequence). In nucleotides, the CDR3 is TGTGCCAGCAGTTTCCAGCGGGGGTACACAGATACGCAGTATTTT. Translating gives CASSFQRGYTDTQYF.